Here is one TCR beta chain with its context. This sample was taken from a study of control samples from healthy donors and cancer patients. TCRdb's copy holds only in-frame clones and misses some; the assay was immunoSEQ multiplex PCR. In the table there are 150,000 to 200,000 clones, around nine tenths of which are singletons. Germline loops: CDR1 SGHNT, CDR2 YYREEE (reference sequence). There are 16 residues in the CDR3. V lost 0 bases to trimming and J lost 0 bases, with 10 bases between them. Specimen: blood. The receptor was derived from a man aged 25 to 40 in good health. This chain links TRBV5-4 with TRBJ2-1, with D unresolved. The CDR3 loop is CASSLGPDLSYNEQFF. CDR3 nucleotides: TGTGCCAGCAGCTTGGGACCGGACCTCTCCTACAATGAGCAGTTCTTC.